A selection of T cell receptor beta chains follows, all from one sample in a study of OX40 agonist ivuxolimab in advanced cancers. TCRdb's copy holds only in-frame clones and misses some; the assay was immunoSEQ multiplex PCR. The repertoire holds approximately 100,000 clones, with approximately 90% as singletons. Source: CD4+ or CD8+ T cells sorted from blood, taken in a trial of the OX40 agonist ivuxolimab. All receptors derive from an adult with an advanced solid tumor such as melanoma, head and neck, liver or kidney cancer. Both conserved end residues are part of each CDR3. The D gene is left open where the match is weak. Not all rows give a size; the values are once, few, many and, for expanded clones, a class.

d_gene	abundance	v_gene	j_gene	CDR3nt	CDR3aa
-	-	TRBV19	TRBJ1-4	TGTGCCAGTAGTCCACGGGACACGGGGAGTGAAAAACTGTTTTTT	CASSPRDTGSEKLFF
-	-	TRBV2	TRBJ2-3	TGTGCCAGCAGTGATGGACCAGATACGCAGTATTTT	CASSDGPDTQYF
-	-	TRBV9	TRBJ1-3	TGTGCCAGCAGCGTAGATGGCAGGGCCAGCTCTGGAAACACCATATATTTT	CASSVDGRASSGNTIYF
-	-	TRBV19	TRBJ1-5	TGTGCCAGTAGTATCGGTCAGGGACAGCCCCAGCATTTT	CASSIGQGQPQHF
-	-	TRBV4-1	TRBJ2-7	TGCGCCAGCAGCCCCGCTAGGCAGGCAACCTACGAGCAGTACTTC	CASSPARQATYEQYF
-	-	TRBV7-2	TRBJ1-6	TGTGCCAGCAGTGAGCTACAGGGTATAGCGTCACCCCTCCACTTT	CASSELQGIASPLHF
TRBD2	-	TRBV28	TRBJ2-7	TGTGCCAGCAGGGGCCTAGCGGGGTCCTACGAGCAGTACTTC	CASRGLAGSYEQYF
-	-	TRBV7-3	TRBJ2-5	TGTGCCAGCAGCTTAACATTTAGGGAGACCCAGTACTTC	CASSLTFRETQYF
-	-	TRBV7-3	TRBJ2-3	TGTGCCAGCAGGGATACAGGGACAGATACGCAGTATTTT	CASRDTGTDTQYF
-	-	TRBV4-3	TRBJ2-2	TGCGCCAGCAGTCTGCGGCCTAGCAGTGACACCGGGGAGCTGTTTTTT	CASSLRPSSDTGELFF
TRBD1	few	TRBV28	TRBJ1-1	TGTGCCAGCAGTCCCGGAGACCCCAGGGGGAGACGGGAAGCTTTCTTT	CASSPGDPRGRREAFF
-	-	TRBV18	TRBJ1-1	TGTGCCAGCTCACCAGGGGAGACTGAAGCTTTCTTT	CASSPGETEAFF
-	-	TRBV2	TRBJ2-3	TGTGCCAGCAGGCCGGGGGGCCGCACAGATACGCAGTATTTT	CASRPGGRTDTQYF
-	once	TRBV7-2	TRBJ2-3	TGTGCCAGCAGACCCCCGGGGATTCCAGATACGCAGTATTTT	CASRPPGIPDTQYF
-	-	TRBV2	TRBJ2-3	TGTGCCAGCTACCAGATGTATACGCAGTATTTT	CASYQMYTQYF
TRBD2	-	TRBV28	TRBJ2-1	TGTGCCAGCGGTAGCGGGGGGGCCAACAATGAGCAGTTCTTC	CASGSGGANNEQFF
-	-	TRBV7-4	TRBJ2-7	TGTGCCAGCAGCTTAGCGGGGGGTCCGACGAAATACGAGCAGTACTTC	CASSLAGGPTKYEQYF
TRBD2	-	TRBV6-4	TRBJ2-1	TGTGCCAGCAGTTCGGTAGCGGGCTCCTACAATGAGCAGTTCTTC	CASSSVAGSYNEQFF
-	-	TRBV10-1	TRBJ2-3	TGCGCCAGCAGCGAGCGATTAGGCACAGATACGCAGTATTTT	CASSERLGTDTQYF
-	-	TRBV2	TRBJ1-5	TGTGCCAGCAGTGAAGCGCTTTTCAGGGGAGGACAGCCCCAGCATTTT	CASSEALFRGGQPQHF
-	-	TRBV7-2	TRBJ2-2	TGTGCCAGCAGCCTGTCAGGAGGGCCAGGGGCTTACACCGGGGAGCTGTTTTTT	CASSLSGGPGAYTGELFF
-	-	TRBV5-5	TRBJ1-1	TGTGCCAGCAGCGTACCATCAGGGGTCACTGAAGCTTTCTTT	CASSVPSGVTEAFF
TRBD2	-	TRBV18	TRBJ2-7	TGTGCCAGCTCACCACGGACTAGCGGGGGGCTCGACGAGCAGTACTTC	CASSPRTSGGLDEQYF
-	-	TRBV7-2	TRBJ2-5	TGTGCCAGCACCCGAGTCTCGGAGACCCAGTACTTC	CASTRVSETQYF
TRBD1	-	TRBV14	TRBJ2-5	TGTGCCAGCAGCCCGCTCATGGGACAGGGGGCGCGGGAGACCCAGTACTTC	CASSPLMGQGARETQYF
-	once	TRBV6-6	TRBJ1-3	TGTGCCAGCGCAGGGAGCGGAAACACCATATATTTT	CASAGSGNTIYF
TRBD2	-	TRBV30	TRBJ2-7	TGTGCCTGGAGTGTACGGGGGGCCTACGAGCAGTACTTC	CAWSVRGAYEQYF
TRBD1	-	TRBV30	TRBJ1-2	TGTGCCTGGACTAAACAGGGGATGCGTGCCTATGGCTACACCTTC	CAWTKQGMRAYGYTF
-	-	TRBV10-3	TRBJ2-1	TGTGCCATCAGGAACACAAGGGGGTTTAATGAGCAGTTCTTC	CAIRNTRGFNEQFF
-	-	TRBV11-2	TRBJ2-1	TGTGCCAGCAGCTCCCGACTAGTCAGTGGTAATGAGCAGTTCTTC	CASSSRLVSGNEQFF
TRBD1	-	TRBV5-8	TRBJ1-2	TGTGCCAGCTCTCTTTACCAGGGGGACGGCTACACCTTC	CASSLYQGDGYTF
-	-	TRBV27	TRBJ2-5	TGTGCCAGCAGTACCAGACCTCCCCCGGGAGAGACCCAGTACTTC	CASSTRPPPGETQYF
-	-	TRBV5-4	TRBJ2-3	TGTGCCAGCAGCTTGGGAACGCCTACTAGCACAGATACGCAGTATTTT	CASSLGTPTSTDTQYF
-	-	TRBV7-2	TRBJ1-6	TGTGCCAGCAGCTTCGGGGGGAGCTCCTATAATTCACCCCTCCACTTT	CASSFGGSSYNSPLHF
-	-	TRBV11-3	TRBJ2-1	TGTGCCAGCTCCTCTAGGGGGGGCCCAGATGAGCAGTTCTTC	CASSSRGGPDEQFF
-	-	TRBV5-1	TRBJ2-7	TGCGCCAGCAGCGGAGGGTGGGGGACCTACGAGCAGTACTTC	CASSGGWGTYEQYF
TRBD1	-	TRBV7-6	TRBJ1-2	TGTGCCAGCAGCCGGGACAGGGGCTATGGCTACACCTTC	CASSRDRGYGYTF
-	-	TRBV7-2	TRBJ1-2	TGTGCCAGCAGCTTAAGATTCTATGGCTACACCTTC	CASSLRFYGYTF
TRBD1	-	TRBV11-2	TRBJ2-7	TGTGCCAGCAGCTTAGATCAGGGGGCACGGGAGCAGTACTTC	CASSLDQGAREQYF
TRBD1	-	TRBV7-2	TRBJ2-5	TGTGCCAGCAGCCCGCGGACAGGTCAAGAGACCCAGTACTTC	CASSPRTGQETQYF
-	-	TRBV4-3	TRBJ1-2	TGCGCCAGCAGCAGGGACACGGGAGATGGCTACACCTTC	CASSRDTGDGYTF
-	-	TRBV5-1	TRBJ2-3	TGCGCCAGCAGCTTGGGTCAGGATGGCAATACGCAGTATTTT	CASSLGQDGNTQYF
-	-	TRBV28	TRBJ2-5	TGTGCCAGCACCGTAAGCTTCCAAGAGACCCAGTACTTC	CASTVSFQETQYF
-	-	TRBV5-1	TRBJ1-4	TGCGCCAGCAGCTCACGCAGGGATGGGAATGAAAAACTGTTTTTT	CASSSRRDGNEKLFF
TRBD2	once	TRBV15	TRBJ2-5	TGTGCCACCAGCTTCCTAGCGGGACAAGAGACCCAGTACTTC	CATSFLAGQETQYF
TRBD1	-	TRBV19	TRBJ1-4	TGTGCCAGCGGTTTGGACAGGGGGCTCGAAAAACTGTTTTTT	CASGLDRGLEKLFF
-	-	TRBV30	TRBJ1-1	TGTGCCTGGGGAGGACTGATGAACACTGAAGCTTTCTTT	CAWGGLMNTEAFF
TRBD1	-	TRBV29-1	TRBJ2-1	TGCAGCGGGGGACAGGGGGCTTTCAATGAGCAGTTCTTC	CSGGQGAFNEQFF
-	-	TRBV29-1	TRBJ1-1	TGCAGCGTTGAGAAGAACACTGAAGCTTTCTTT	CSVEKNTEAFF
-	-	TRBV7-2	TRBJ2-2	TGTGCCAGCAGCTTCCTTGGGCAGGCAAACACCGGGGAGCTGTTTTTT	CASSFLGQANTGELFF
-	-	TRBV28	TRBJ2-1	TGTGCCAGCAGAACGGGTGGGAGTTGGTACAATGAGCAGTTCTTC	CASRTGGSWYNEQFF
-	-	TRBV27	TRBJ2-7	TGTGCCAGCAGTTTAAAAAAGGGGGACGAGCAGTACTTC	CASSLKKGDEQYF
TRBD1	-	TRBV29-1	TRBJ1-1	TGCAGCGTTGTAAATCGAGCGGGACAGGAAGAAGCTTTCTTT	CSVVNRAGQEEAFF